This T cell receptor beta chain was sequenced in a study of a mutant IDH1 vaccine in newly diagnosed glioma. The repertoire was sequenced with immunoSEQ multiplex PCR; TCRdb's copy has only in-frame clones and lacks some. The table shows about 20,000 clones, with approximately 85% occurring only once. Broader study findings: It was 80% to 95% of patients that developed vaccine-induced immune responses. Alterations occurring in top peripheral T cell clonotypes seemed unrelated to pseudoprogression.

Indicated time point: baseline, week 1 (first vaccination visit). As for treatment: pre-vaccination baseline after standard-of-care therapy. This clone was seen a single time. Its specificity is not known. The DNA is left out, because the CDR3 cannot be placed on it with certainty; the CDR3 is given as TCRdb lists it. Termini included, the CDR3 measures 20 amino acids. The sequence was obtained from a man in his forties with glioma. The chain combines TRBV12-2 with TRBJ1-1; the table's TRBD1 call for D was not verified on the DNA. TRBV12-2 represents a pseudogene. The sequencing here drew on PBMCs, taken from a glioma patient treated with radiotherapy, temozolomide or both. The CDR3 here is CASRLWAQGISPDPNTEAFF.